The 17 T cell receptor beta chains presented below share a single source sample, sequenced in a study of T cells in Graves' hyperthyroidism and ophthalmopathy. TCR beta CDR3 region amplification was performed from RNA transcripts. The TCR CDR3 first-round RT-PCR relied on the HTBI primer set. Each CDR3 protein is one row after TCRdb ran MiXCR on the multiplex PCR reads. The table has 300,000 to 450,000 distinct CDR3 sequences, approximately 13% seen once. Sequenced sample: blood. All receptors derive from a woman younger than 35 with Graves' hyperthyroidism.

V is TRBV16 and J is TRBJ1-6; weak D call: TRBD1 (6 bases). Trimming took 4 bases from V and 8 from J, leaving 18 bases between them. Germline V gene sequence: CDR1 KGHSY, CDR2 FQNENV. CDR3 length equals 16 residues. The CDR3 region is CASSPRGASIDSPLHF. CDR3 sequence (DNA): TGTGCCAGCAGCCCCCGGGGGGCGTCCATCGATTCACCCCTCCACTTT. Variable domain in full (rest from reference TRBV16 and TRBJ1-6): GEEVAQTPKHLVRGEGQKAKLYCAPIKGHSYVFWYQQVLKNEFKFLISFQNENVFDETGMPKERFSAKCLPNSPCSLEIQATKLEDSAVYFCASSPRGASIDSPLHFGNGTRLTVT.

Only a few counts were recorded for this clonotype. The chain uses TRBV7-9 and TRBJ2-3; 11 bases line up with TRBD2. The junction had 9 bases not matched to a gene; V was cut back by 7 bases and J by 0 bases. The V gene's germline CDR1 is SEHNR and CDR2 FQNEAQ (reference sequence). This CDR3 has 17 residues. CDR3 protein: CASMGLAVGPSTDTQYF. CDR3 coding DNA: TGTGCCAGCATGGGACTAGCGGTGGGGCCGAGCACAGATACGCAGTATTTT.

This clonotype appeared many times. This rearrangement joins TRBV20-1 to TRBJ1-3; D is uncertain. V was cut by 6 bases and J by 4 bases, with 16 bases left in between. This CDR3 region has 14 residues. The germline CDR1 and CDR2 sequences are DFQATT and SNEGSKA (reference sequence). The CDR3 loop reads CSARPSTRGNTIYF. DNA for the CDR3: TGCAGTGCCAGGCCCTCAACTAGGGGAAACACCATATATTTT.

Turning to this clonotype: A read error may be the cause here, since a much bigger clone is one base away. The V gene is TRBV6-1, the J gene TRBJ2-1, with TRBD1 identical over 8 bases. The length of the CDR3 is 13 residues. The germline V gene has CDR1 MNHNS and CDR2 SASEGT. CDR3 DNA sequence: TGTGCCAGCAGGGACAGGGCCTACAATGAGCAGTCCTTC. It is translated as CASRDRAYNEQSF.

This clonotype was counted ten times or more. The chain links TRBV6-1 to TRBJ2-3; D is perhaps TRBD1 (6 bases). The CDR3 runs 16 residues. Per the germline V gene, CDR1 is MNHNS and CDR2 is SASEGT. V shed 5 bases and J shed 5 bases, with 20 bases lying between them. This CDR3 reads CASSLNYGQGQDTQYF. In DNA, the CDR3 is TGTGCCAGCAGTTTGAACTACGGGCAGGGGCAAGATACGCAGTATTTT.

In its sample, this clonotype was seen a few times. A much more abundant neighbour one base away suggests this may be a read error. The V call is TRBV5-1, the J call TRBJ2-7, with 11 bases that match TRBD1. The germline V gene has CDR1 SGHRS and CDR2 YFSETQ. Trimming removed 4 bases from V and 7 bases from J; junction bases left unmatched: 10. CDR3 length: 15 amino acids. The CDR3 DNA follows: TGCGCCAGCAGCCCGCAAGGGACAGGGGGGAATGAGCAGTACTTC. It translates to CASSPQGTGGNEQYF. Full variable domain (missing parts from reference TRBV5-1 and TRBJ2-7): KAGVTQTPRYLIKTRGQQVTLSCSPISGHRSVSWYQQTPGQGLQFLFEYFSETQRNKGNFPGRFSGRQFSNSRSEMNVSTLELGDSALYLCASSPQGTGGNEQYFGPGTRLTVT.

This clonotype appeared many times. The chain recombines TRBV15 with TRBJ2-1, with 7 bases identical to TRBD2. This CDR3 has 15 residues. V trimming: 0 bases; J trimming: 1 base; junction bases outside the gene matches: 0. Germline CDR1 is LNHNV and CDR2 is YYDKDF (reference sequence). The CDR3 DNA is TGTGCCACCAGCAGAGAGCGGGAGTCCTACAATGAGCAGTTCTTC. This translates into CATSRERESYNEQFF.

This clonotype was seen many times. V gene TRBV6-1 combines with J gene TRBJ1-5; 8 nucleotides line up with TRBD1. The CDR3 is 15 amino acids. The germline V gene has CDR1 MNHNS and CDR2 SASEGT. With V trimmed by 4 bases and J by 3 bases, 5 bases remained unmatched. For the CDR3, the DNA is TGTGCCAGCAGTGGGGGGACAGGCCTCAATCAGCCCCAGCATTTT. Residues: CASSGGTGLNQPQHF.

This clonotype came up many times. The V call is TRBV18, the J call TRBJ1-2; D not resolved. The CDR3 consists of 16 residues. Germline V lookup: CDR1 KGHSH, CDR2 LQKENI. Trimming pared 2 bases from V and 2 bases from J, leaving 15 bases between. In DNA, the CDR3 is TGTGCCAGCTCACCATGGTCCCGGAGGGAAAACTATGGCTACACCTTC. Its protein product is CASSPWSRRENYGYTF.

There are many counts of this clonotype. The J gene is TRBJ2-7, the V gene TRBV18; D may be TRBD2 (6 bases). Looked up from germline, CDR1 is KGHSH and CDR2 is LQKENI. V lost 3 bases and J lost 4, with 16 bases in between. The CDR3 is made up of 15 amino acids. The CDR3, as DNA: TGTGCCAGCTCACCGCTCCGGGACTCTATATACGAGCAGTACTTC. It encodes CASSPLRDSIYEQYF.

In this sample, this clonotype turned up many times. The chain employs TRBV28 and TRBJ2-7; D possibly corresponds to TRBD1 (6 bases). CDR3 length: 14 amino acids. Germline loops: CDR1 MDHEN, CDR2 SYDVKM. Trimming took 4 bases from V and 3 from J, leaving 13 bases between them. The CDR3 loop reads CASSSYRAVYEQYF. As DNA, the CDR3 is TGTGCCAGCAGTTCCTACAGGGCGGTCTACGAGCAGTACTTC.

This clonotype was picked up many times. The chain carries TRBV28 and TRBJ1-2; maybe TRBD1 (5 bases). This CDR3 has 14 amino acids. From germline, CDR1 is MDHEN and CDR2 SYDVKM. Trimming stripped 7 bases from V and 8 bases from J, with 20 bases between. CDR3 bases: TGTGCCAGCAAGGGAAACTGGGACGGAGGGGGCTACACCTTC. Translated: CASKGNWDGGGYTF.

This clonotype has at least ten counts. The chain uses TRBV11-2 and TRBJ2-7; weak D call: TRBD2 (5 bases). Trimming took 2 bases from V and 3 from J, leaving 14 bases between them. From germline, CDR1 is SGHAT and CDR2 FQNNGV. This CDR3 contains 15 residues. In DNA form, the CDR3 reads TGTGCCAGCAGCTTATCCGATAGAGGGATCTACGAGCAGTACTTC. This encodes CASSLSDRGIYEQYF.

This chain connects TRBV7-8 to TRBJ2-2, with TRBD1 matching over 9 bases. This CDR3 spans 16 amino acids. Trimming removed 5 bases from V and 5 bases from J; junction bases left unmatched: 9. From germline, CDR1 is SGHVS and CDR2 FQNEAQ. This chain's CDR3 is CASSARGQGRTGELFF. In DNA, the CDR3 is TGTGCCAGCAGCGCGAGGGGACAGGGTCGAACCGGGGAGCTGTTTTTT.

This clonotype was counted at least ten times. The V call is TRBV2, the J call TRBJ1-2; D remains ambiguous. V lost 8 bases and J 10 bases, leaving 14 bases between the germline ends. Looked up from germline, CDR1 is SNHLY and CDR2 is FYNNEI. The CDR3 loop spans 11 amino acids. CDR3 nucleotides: TGTGCCAGCGCCCGGACGGTTGACTACACCTTC. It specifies CASARTVDYTF.

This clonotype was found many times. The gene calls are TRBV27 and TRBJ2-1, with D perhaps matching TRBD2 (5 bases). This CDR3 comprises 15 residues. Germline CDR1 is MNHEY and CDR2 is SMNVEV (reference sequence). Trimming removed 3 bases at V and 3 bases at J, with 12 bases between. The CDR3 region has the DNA TGTGCCAGCAGTTTTCAGCGGACCATCTACAATGAGCAGTTCTTC. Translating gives CASSFQRTIYNEQFF.

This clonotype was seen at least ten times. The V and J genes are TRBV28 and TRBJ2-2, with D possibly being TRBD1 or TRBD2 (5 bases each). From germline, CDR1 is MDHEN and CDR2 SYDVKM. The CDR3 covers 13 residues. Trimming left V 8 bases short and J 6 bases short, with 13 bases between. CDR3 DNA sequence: TGTGCCAGCGGTAGGGGAGCCGCCGGGGAGCTGTTTTTT. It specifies CASGRGAAGELFF.